This T cell receptor (beta chain) was sequenced in a study of response to subunit inactivated influenza vaccine. This clonotype occurred many times. Its target is unknown. MiXCR, run by TCRdb on the RT-PCR reads, gives a single entry per CDR3 protein. The table has about 500,000 distinct CDR3 sequences, approximately 13% seen once. Findings and caveats of the study: Researchers suggested that each seasonal influenza vaccination recruits few new T cells.

The material was PBMCs from blood, obtained 45 days after vaccination. This TCR came from a man over 45 who received an inactivated influenza vaccine.

CDR3 nucleotides: TGTGCCAGCAGCTTTGGAGGGAACACTGAAGCTTTCTTT. The encoded protein is CASSFGGNTEAFF. J is TRBJ1-1 and V is TRBV12-3 or TRBV12-4, with D unclear. The CDR3 is made up of 13 amino acids. V lost 6 bases and J 1 base, leaving 9 bases between the germline ends.